This T cell receptor (beta chain) stems from a study of blood T cell repertoires in COVID-19. Study-wide background: Sites across the United States, Italy and Spain contributed samples from acute and convalescent COVID-19.

The CDR3 is made up of 16 amino acids. Germline V gives CDR1 SGHKS, CDR2 YYEKEE (reference sequence). The V gene lost 4 bases and the J gene lost 0 bases, with 15 bases spanning the gap. The data were produced by immunoSEQ multiplex PCR, yet TCRdb's version contains in-frame clones alone and is incomplete. The data show about 98,000 clones, around nine tenths seen once. The chain employs TRBV5-5 and TRBJ2-3, with D perhaps matching TRBD1 (7 bases). This receptor was taken from a man in his forties or fifties with acute or convalescent COVID-19. Sample: peripheral blood. The CDR3 DNA follows: TGTGCCAGCAGCCTCAGGGGGACTCTCAGCACAGATACGCAGTATTTT. Translated: CASSLRGTLSTDTQYF.